This TCR beta chain is drawn from a study of T cell responses to AZD1222 COVID-19 vaccine. Germline CDR1 reads MDHEN; CDR2 reads SYDVKM. The CDR3 contains 16 residues. The V gene end was trimmed by 6 bases and the J gene end by 4 bases; junction bases not matched to a gene: 10. Some clones are missing from TCRdb's copy, which holds only in-frame ones; the method was immunoSEQ multiplex PCR. The sample lists roughly 150,000 clones, 80% to 90% seen once, with approximately 5.1% in the top ten. This receptor was obtained from an adult in good health. This rearrangement joins TRBV28 to TRBJ1-4, with 8 bases lining up with TRBD1. This specimen was peripheral blood, taken on day 0 of AZD1222 vaccination. The CDR3 sequence: CASSYYRDRRNEKLFF. DNA of the CDR3: TGTGCCAGCAGCTATTACCGGGACAGGCGTAATGAAAAACTGTTTTTT.